The rows below give T cell receptor beta chains drawn from one sample of a study of cytomegalovirus exposure and HLA in healthy donors. Assay used: immunoSEQ multiplex PCR; TCRdb lists only in-frame clones, some missing. The table has some 59,000 clones, approximately 89% seen once; the top ten hold roughly 8%. Sequencing was carried out using PBMCs. These receptors were obtained from a woman aged 18-29 years in good health and CMV-seropositive. Each CDR3 is given with its conserved first and last residue. A D gene is named only where the DNA matches it firmly. Some rows have no size entry. The others give once, few or many, or a class for an expanded clone.

abundance: .; j_gene: TRBJ2-1; d_gene: TRBD2; v_gene: TRBV19; CDR3aa: CASSISGSDSYNEQFF; CDR3nt: TGTGCCAGTAGTATTAGCGGGAGTGACTCCTACAATGAGCAGTTCTTC
abundance: once; j_gene: TRBJ2-7; d_gene: .; v_gene: TRBV5-1; CDR3aa: CASSVQSLSYEQYF; CDR3nt: TGCGCCAGCAGCGTTCAGTCACTAAGCTACGAGCAGTACTTC
abundance: once; j_gene: TRBJ1-1; d_gene: .; v_gene: TRBV19; CDR3aa: CASSPPQATGTEAFF; CDR3nt: TGTGCCAGTAGTCCCCCACAGGCCACGGGCACTGAAGCTTTCTTT
abundance: .; j_gene: TRBJ1-2; d_gene: TRBD1; v_gene: TRBV30; CDR3aa: CAWSVRGRGTAYGYTF; CDR3nt: TGTGCCTGGAGTGTAAGAGGCCGAGGGACAGCTTATGGCTACACCTTC
abundance: .; j_gene: TRBJ2-5; d_gene: .; v_gene: TRBV11-2; CDR3aa: CASSLAGFREETQYF; CDR3nt: TGTGCCAGCAGCTTAGCAGGGTTTAGGGAAGAGACCCAGTACTTC
abundance: .; j_gene: TRBJ1-4; d_gene: TRBD1; v_gene: TRBV7-9; CDR3aa: CASSFGGGAGNEKLFF; CDR3nt: TGTGCCAGCAGCTTTGGAGGGGGCGCCGGTAATGAAAAACTGTTTTTT
abundance: .; j_gene: TRBJ1-1; d_gene: TRBD1; v_gene: TRBV30; CDR3aa: CAWREQGKGEAFF; CDR3nt: TGTGCCTGGAGAGAACAGGGGAAGGGTGAAGCTTTCTTT
abundance: .; j_gene: TRBJ2-3; d_gene: .; v_gene: TRBV7-8; CDR3aa: CASSKGLQSTDTQYF; CDR3nt: TGTGCCAGCAGCAAGGGACTCCAGAGCACAGATACGCAGTATTTT
abundance: .; j_gene: TRBJ2-5; d_gene: TRBD1; v_gene: TRBV2; CDR3aa: CASSDEEKDRLGADQETQYF; CDR3nt: TGTGCCAGCAGTGACGAAGAGAAGGACAGGTTGGGAGCCGACCAAGAGACCCAGTACTTC
abundance: .; j_gene: TRBJ2-5; d_gene: .; v_gene: TRBV7-9; CDR3aa: CAASVRSGEGETQYF; CDR3nt: TGTGCCGCCAGCGTCAGGTCAGGGGAGGGAGAGACCCAGTACTTC
abundance: once; j_gene: TRBJ1-1; d_gene: TRBD1; v_gene: TRBV27; CDR3aa: CASRWTGGVTEAFF; CDR3nt: TGTGCCAGCAGGTGGACAGGGGGCGTGACTGAAGCTTTCTTT
abundance: once; j_gene: TRBJ2-7; d_gene: .; v_gene: TRBV30; CDR3aa: CAWSVGAGARVEQYF; CDR3nt: TGTGCCTGGAGTGTAGGCGCGGGGGCCCGTGTCGAGCAGTACTTC
abundance: .; j_gene: TRBJ2-7; d_gene: TRBD1; v_gene: TRBV19; CDR3aa: CASSMGQGYEQYF; CDR3nt: TGTGCCAGTAGTATGGGACAGGGCTACGAGCAGTACTTC
abundance: .; j_gene: TRBJ2-3; d_gene: TRBD1; v_gene: TRBV5-1; CDR3aa: CASRKGQGAFVTDTQYF; CDR3nt: TGCGCCAGCAGAAAGGGACAGGGGGCATTTGTCACAGATACGCAGTATTTT
abundance: .; j_gene: TRBJ2-5; d_gene: TRBD1; v_gene: TRBV7-7; CDR3aa: CASSHDRGPGETQYF; CDR3nt: TGTGCTAGCAGCCACGACAGGGGGCCGGGAGAGACCCAGTACTTC
abundance: .; j_gene: TRBJ1-1; d_gene: .; v_gene: TRBV10-3; CDR3aa: CAISVQGLGNTEAFF; CDR3nt: TGTGCCATCAGTGTGCAGGGGCTGGGTAACACTGAAGCTTTCTTT
abundance: .; j_gene: TRBJ1-3; d_gene: TRBD1; v_gene: TRBV28; CDR3aa: CASSLSFYGQGRGNTIYF; CDR3nt: TGTGCCAGCAGTCTATCATTTTATGGACAGGGGAGGGGAAACACCATATATTTT
abundance: .; j_gene: TRBJ1-1; d_gene: TRBD1; v_gene: TRBV7-9; CDR3aa: CASSPGQGNTEAFF; CDR3nt: TGTGCCAGCAGCCCGGGACAGGGGAACACTGAAGCTTTCTTT
abundance: .; j_gene: TRBJ2-5; d_gene: .; v_gene: TRBV5-4; CDR3aa: CASSFEGAYQETQYF; CDR3nt: TGTGCCAGCAGCTTTGAGGGCGCTTACCAAGAGACCCAGTACTTC
abundance: .; j_gene: TRBJ2-2; d_gene: TRBD1; v_gene: TRBV7-3; CDR3aa: CASSYVPGQARGGTGELFF; CDR3nt: TGTGCCAGCAGCTACGTCCCGGGACAGGCCCGGGGTGGAACCGGGGAGCTGTTTTTT
abundance: .; j_gene: TRBJ2-1; d_gene: TRBD1; v_gene: TRBV5-1; CDR3aa: CASSLDGTGPYNEQFF; CDR3nt: TGCGCCAGCAGCTTGGACGGGACAGGTCCTTACAATGAGCAGTTCTTC
abundance: .; j_gene: TRBJ2-7; d_gene: .; v_gene: TRBV28; CDR3aa: CASSNLGGGRNYEQYF; CDR3nt: TGTGCCAGCAGTAACTTGGGCGGGGGCCGCAACTACGAGCAGTACTTC
abundance: .; j_gene: TRBJ2-5; d_gene: TRBD2; v_gene: TRBV10-1; CDR3aa: CASAPGGGQETQYF; CDR3nt: TGCGCCAGCGCCCCGGGCGGGGGGCAAGAGACCCAGTACTTC
abundance: .; j_gene: TRBJ1-2; d_gene: TRBD1; v_gene: TRBV18; CDR3aa: CASSSGTGGYYGYTF; CDR3nt: TGTGCCAGCTCATCCGGGACAGGGGGATACTATGGCTACACCTTC
abundance: .; j_gene: TRBJ1-4; d_gene: .; v_gene: TRBV30; CDR3aa: CAWSVQTVLNEKLFF; CDR3nt: TGTGCCTGGAGTGTACAGACCGTCCTTAATGAAAAACTGTTTTTT
abundance: .; j_gene: TRBJ1-1; d_gene: TRBD1; v_gene: TRBV4-1; CDR3aa: CASSPGQGRTEAFF; CDR3nt: TGCGCCAGCAGCCCGGGACAGGGCCGGACTGAAGCTTTCTTT
abundance: .; j_gene: TRBJ1-2; d_gene: .; v_gene: TRBV5-4; CDR3aa: CASSSVDSGYGYTF; CDR3nt: TGTGCCAGCAGCTCCGTGGACTCGGGCTATGGCTACACCTTC
abundance: .; j_gene: TRBJ2-2; d_gene: TRBD2; v_gene: TRBV5-4; CDR3aa: CASSYPGLAGEGGELFF; CDR3nt: TGTGCCAGCAGCTACCCGGGACTAGCGGGGGAAGGCGGGGAGCTGTTTTTT
abundance: .; j_gene: TRBJ2-5; d_gene: .; v_gene: TRBV10-3; CDR3aa: CAISISSLRETQYF; CDR3nt: TGTGCCATCAGTATTAGCTCCTTGCGGGAGACCCAGTACTTC
abundance: .; j_gene: TRBJ1-2; d_gene: TRBD1; v_gene: TRBV29-1; CDR3aa: CSVEGPGQGARGYTF; CDR3nt: TGCAGCGTTGAAGGTCCAGGACAGGGGGCGCGTGGCTACACCTTC
abundance: .; j_gene: TRBJ1-2; d_gene: TRBD1; v_gene: TRBV6-4; CDR3aa: CASSDQGGQGARTF; CDR3nt: TGTGCCAGCAGTGACCAAGGCGGCCAGGGGGCACGGACCTTC
abundance: .; j_gene: TRBJ1-3; d_gene: TRBD1; v_gene: TRBV30; CDR3aa: CAWDGTGKYTIYF; CDR3nt: TGTGCCTGGGACGGGACAGGGAAATACACCATATATTTT
abundance: .; j_gene: TRBJ1-2; d_gene: .; v_gene: TRBV4-1; CDR3aa: CASSQDSQANYGYTF; CDR3nt: TGCGCCAGCAGCCAAGATTCACAGGCTAACTATGGCTACACCTTC
abundance: .; j_gene: TRBJ2-7; d_gene: .; v_gene: TRBV28; CDR3aa: CASSKDRTVFSYEQYF; CDR3nt: TGTGCCAGCAGTAAAGACAGGACAGTTTTCTCCTACGAGCAGTACTTC
abundance: .; j_gene: TRBJ2-2; d_gene: .; v_gene: TRBV5-1; CDR3aa: CASSPDSNTGELFF; CDR3nt: TGCGCCAGCAGCCCGGACAGTAACACCGGGGAGCTGTTTTTT
abundance: .; j_gene: TRBJ1-1; d_gene: TRBD1; v_gene: TRBV7-9; CDR3aa: CASSSRTGGEDTEAFF; CDR3nt: TGTGCCAGCAGCTCCAGGACAGGGGGGGAAGACACTGAAGCTTTCTTT
abundance: .; j_gene: TRBJ2-7; d_gene: .; v_gene: TRBV9; CDR3aa: CASSVGILYEQYF; CDR3nt: TGTGCCAGCAGCGTAGGTATACTCTACGAGCAGTACTTC
abundance: .; j_gene: TRBJ2-3; d_gene: .; v_gene: TRBV15; CDR3aa: CATSRAVSSTDTQYF; CDR3nt: TGTGCCACCAGCAGAGCGGTGTCTAGCACAGATACGCAGTATTTT
abundance: .; j_gene: TRBJ2-7; d_gene: .; v_gene: TRBV7-9; CDR3aa: CASSPVAYEQYF; CDR3nt: TGTGCCAGCAGTCCCGTCGCCTACGAGCAGTACTTC
abundance: .; j_gene: TRBJ2-7; d_gene: TRBD2; v_gene: TRBV11-2; CDR3aa: CASSLAGGDSYEQYF; CDR3nt: TGTGCCAGCAGCTTAGCGGGGGGAGATTCCTACGAGCAGTACTTC
abundance: once; j_gene: TRBJ1-1; d_gene: .; v_gene: TRBV14; CDR3aa: CASSPIQGLNTEAFF; CDR3nt: TGTGCCAGCAGCCCAATTCAGGGTTTGAACACTGAAGCTTTCTTT
abundance: .; j_gene: TRBJ2-1; d_gene: TRBD2; v_gene: TRBV11-2; CDR3aa: CASSLTWTSGGHNEQFF; CDR3nt: TGTGCCAGCAGCTTAACGTGGACTAGCGGGGGGCACAATGAGCAGTTCTTC
abundance: .; j_gene: TRBJ1-1; d_gene: .; v_gene: TRBV25-1; CDR3aa: CASSGGGTEAFF; CDR3nt: TGTGCCAGCAGTGGCGGAGGGACTGAAGCTTTCTTT
abundance: few; j_gene: TRBJ1-6; d_gene: .; v_gene: TRBV6-6; CDR3aa: CASQDSSYNSPLHF; CDR3nt: TGTGCCAGCCAGGACAGCTCCTATAATTCACCCCTCCACTTT
abundance: .; j_gene: TRBJ2-7; d_gene: TRBD1; v_gene: TRBV19; CDR3aa: CASSISLGQGGMYF; CDR3nt: TGTGCCAGTAGTATCAGCTTGGGACAGGGGGGAATGTACTTC
abundance: .; j_gene: TRBJ2-1; d_gene: TRBD1; v_gene: TRBV7-6; CDR3aa: CASSQGQGAANEQFF; CDR3nt: TGTGCCAGCAGCCAGGGACAGGGGGCCGCCAATGAGCAGTTCTTC